Below, one TCR beta chain is given with its context. Its antigen remains undetermined. No base quality information exists; no much larger clone differs at one position. Patients with a history of autoimmune disease or receiving systemic immunosuppression were excluded from the trial. In every dose cohort, peripheral blood was drawn for TCR sequencing at baseline, cycle 4 day 1, and cycle 7 day 1. The samples were drawn from a first-in-human, open-label, multicenter phase I dose-escalation trial of ivuxolimab. Adults with locally advanced or metastatic melanoma, renal cell carcinoma, hepatocellular carcinoma or head and neck squamous cell carcinoma were enrolled in the trial. Before TCR sequencing, CD4+ T cells and CD8+ T cells were sorted from peripheral blood as separate populations. For sequencing of the TCRbeta CDR3 region, genomic DNA was extracted from the sorted cells. TCRbeta CDR3 regions were sequenced using the immunoSEQ Assay. TCRdb holds this immuneACCESS table with in-frame rearrangements only. Some clones are missing; in checked studies, unresolved V genes explain under half, and the rest has no known cause. In all, the sample holds about 58,000 clones, and around 78% of those were seen once. The ten largest clones take up less than 4% of the sample.

The sample is drawn from a study of OX40 agonist ivuxolimab in advanced cancers. Describing the broader study: Ivuxolimab was a fully human IgG2 agonistic monoclonal antibody targeting the costimulatory receptor OX40 (CD134). Intravenous ivuxolimab was administered to patients every 2 weeks at six dose levels: 0.01, 0.1, 0.3, 1.5, 3 and 10 mg/kg. Peripheral TCRbeta sequencing aimed to test whether ivuxolimab altered TCR sequence diversity and caused clonal T-cell expansion. Prior anti-PD-1, anti-PD-L1 or anti-CTLA-4 therapy was permitted, and checkpoint inhibitors had been received by roughly 42% of dose-escalation patients. Partial responses occurred in three dose-escalation patients, of whom one had hepatocellular carcinoma and two had cutaneous melanoma. Of the approximately 50 patients in dose escalation, about 19 had hepatocellular carcinoma, around 15 had melanoma, 9 had renal cell carcinoma and 9 had head and neck cancer. A male proportion of nearly 85% and a mean age of approximately 60 years, ranging from roughly 23 to 79, were recorded for the dose-escalation cohort. The paper reports the monotherapy dose-escalation portion (N ≈ 50 patients) of the phase I ivuxolimab trial.

General findings and caveats noted by the study authors: Low levels of normalized T-cell clonal expansion were also seen in some patients who did not respond. After ivuxolimab, expanded clones were on average more numerous among CD8+ T cells than among CD4+ T cells. Which antigens the clonally expanded peripheral T cells were specific for was not determined. At doses of 0.1 to 3.0 mg/kg, clonal expansion of both CD4+ and CD8+ T cells in blood was seen between baseline and week 6. Partial responders in the 0.1-3.0 mg/kg groups had among the lowest normalized peripheral clonal expansion, especially among CD8+ T cells.

Sequencing was performed on CD4+ or CD8+ T cells sorted from blood, taken in a trial of the OX40 agonist ivuxolimab. This receptor was identified in an adult with an advanced solid tumor such as melanoma, head and neck, liver or kidney cancer.

At the DNA level, the sequence is TGTGCCAGCAGTCCTCGGACAGGGGGGAACACTGAAGCTTTCTTT. Its coded protein is CASSPRTGGNTEAFF. The receptor chain draws on TRBV27 and TRBJ1-1, with 10 bases aligning to TRBD1. From V the trimming removes 5 bases and from J it removes 1 base, while the gene matches leave 4 bases of the junction unaccounted for. The CDR3 contains 15 residues, cysteine and phenylalanine counted. This entry keeps only the CDR3 DNA: 45 bases, framed from base 1. The germline V gene encodes CDR1 MNHEY and CDR2 SMNVEV (reference sequence).